This TCR beta chain was identified during a study of cytotoxic CD8 clonotypes in ibrutinib-treated CLL. Background on the study: Across the patients, some ten were relapsed/refractory, under 16 treatment-naive and approximately 17 IGHV unmutated. Each sample contained, on average, roughly 250,000 productive templates and 75,000 to 100,000 productive rearrangements. Overall study findings and caveats: There were few public clonotypes, and on treatment they contracted or stayed stable.

Germline-derived CDR1 and CDR2 are SEHNR and FQNEAQ (reference sequence). With V trimmed by 1 base and J by 3 bases, 9 bases remained unmatched. The CDR3 sequence is 18 residues long. The table came from immunoSEQ multiplex PCR; TCRdb's copy has only in-frame clones and leaves some out. The sample carries about 120,000 clones, approximately 58% recorded once. As concerns this clone: Its specificity is not known.

The TCR originated in a human donor with chronic lymphocytic leukemia. Material: PBMCs, obtained after 24 months of ibrutinib treatment. The rearrangement links TRBV7-9 to TRBJ2-3; 11 nucleotides align to TRBD1. CDR3 region: CASSLVRNRDRGTDTQYF. The CDR3 nucleotides read TGTGCCAGCAGCTTAGTCCGGAACCGGGACAGGGGGACAGATACGCAGTATTTT.